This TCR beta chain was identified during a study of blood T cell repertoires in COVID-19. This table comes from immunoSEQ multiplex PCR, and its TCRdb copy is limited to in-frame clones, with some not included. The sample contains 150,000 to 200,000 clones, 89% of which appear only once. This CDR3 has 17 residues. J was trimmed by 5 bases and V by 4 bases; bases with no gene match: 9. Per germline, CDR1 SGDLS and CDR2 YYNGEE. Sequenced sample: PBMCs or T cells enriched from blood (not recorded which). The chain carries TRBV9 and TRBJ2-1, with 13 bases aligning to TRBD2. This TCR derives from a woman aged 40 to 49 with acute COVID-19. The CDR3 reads CASSTGLAGRRDNEQFF. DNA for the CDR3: TGTGCCAGCAGCACGGGACTAGCGGGACGGAGGGACAATGAGCAGTTCTTC.